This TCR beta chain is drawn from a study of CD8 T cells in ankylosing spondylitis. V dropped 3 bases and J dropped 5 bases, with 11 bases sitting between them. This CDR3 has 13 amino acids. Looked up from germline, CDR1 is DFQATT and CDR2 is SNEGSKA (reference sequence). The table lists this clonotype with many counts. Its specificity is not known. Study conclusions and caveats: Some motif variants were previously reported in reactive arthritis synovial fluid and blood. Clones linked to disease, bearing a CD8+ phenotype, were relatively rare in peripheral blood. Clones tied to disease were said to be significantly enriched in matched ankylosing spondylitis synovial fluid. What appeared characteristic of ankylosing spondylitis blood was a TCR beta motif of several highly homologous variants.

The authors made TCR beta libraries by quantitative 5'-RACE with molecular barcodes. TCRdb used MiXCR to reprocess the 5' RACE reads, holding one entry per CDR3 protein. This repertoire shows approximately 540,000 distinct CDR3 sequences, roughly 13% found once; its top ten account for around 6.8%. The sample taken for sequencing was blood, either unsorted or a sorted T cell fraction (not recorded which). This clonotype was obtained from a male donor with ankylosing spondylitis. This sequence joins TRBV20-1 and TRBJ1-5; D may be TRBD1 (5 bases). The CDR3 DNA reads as TGCAGTGCTAGCAAGGGCAGGGATCAGCCCCAGCATTTT. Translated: CSASKGRDQPQHF.